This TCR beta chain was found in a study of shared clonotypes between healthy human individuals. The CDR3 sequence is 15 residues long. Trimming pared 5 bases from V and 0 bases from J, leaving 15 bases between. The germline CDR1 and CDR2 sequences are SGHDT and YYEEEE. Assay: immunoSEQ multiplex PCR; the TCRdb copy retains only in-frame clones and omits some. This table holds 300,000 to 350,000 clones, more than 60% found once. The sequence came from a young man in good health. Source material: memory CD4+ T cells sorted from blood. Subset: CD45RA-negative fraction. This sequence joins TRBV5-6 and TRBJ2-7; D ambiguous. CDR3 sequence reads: CASSFDWTSSYEQYF. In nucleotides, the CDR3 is TGTGCCAGCAGTTTTGACTGGACGAGCTCCTACGAGCAGTACTTC.